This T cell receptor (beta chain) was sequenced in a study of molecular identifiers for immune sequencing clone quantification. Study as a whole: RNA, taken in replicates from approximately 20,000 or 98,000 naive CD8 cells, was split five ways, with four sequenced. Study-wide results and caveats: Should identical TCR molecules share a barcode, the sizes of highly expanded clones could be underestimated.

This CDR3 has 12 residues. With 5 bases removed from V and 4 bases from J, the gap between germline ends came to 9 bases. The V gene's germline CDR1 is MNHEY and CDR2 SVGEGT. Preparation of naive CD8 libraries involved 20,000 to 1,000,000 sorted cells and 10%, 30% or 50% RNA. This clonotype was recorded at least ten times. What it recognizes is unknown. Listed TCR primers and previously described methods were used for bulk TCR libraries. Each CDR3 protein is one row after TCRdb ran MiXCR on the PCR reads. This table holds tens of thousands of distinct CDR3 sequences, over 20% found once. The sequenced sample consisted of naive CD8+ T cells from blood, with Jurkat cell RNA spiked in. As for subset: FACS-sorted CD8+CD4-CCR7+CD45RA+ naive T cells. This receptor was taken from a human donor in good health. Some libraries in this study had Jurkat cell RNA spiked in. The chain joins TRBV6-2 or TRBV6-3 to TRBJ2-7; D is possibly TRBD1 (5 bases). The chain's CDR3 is CASSPGFYEQYF. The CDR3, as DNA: TGTGCCAGCAGTCCAGGGTTTTACGAGCAGTACTTC.